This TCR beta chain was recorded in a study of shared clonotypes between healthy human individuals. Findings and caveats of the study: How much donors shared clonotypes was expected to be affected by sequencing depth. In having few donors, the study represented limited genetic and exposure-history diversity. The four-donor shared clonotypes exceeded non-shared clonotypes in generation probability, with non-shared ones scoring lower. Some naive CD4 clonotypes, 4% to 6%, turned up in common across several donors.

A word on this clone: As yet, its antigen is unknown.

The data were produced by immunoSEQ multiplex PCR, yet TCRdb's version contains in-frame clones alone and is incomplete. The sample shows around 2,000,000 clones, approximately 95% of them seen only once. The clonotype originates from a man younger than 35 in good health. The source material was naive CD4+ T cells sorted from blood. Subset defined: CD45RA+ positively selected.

CDR3 sequence: CASSETRPVGNTEAFF. CDR3 nucleotides: TGCGCCAGCAGTGAGACTCGGCCTGTGGGGAACACTGAAGCTTTCTTT. The V and J genes are TRBV10-1 and TRBJ1-1; D is unclear. Germline lookup yields CDR1 WNHNN and CDR2 SYGVQD (reference sequence). V lost 2 bases and J lost 1, with 14 bases in between. The CDR3 sequence is 16 residues long.